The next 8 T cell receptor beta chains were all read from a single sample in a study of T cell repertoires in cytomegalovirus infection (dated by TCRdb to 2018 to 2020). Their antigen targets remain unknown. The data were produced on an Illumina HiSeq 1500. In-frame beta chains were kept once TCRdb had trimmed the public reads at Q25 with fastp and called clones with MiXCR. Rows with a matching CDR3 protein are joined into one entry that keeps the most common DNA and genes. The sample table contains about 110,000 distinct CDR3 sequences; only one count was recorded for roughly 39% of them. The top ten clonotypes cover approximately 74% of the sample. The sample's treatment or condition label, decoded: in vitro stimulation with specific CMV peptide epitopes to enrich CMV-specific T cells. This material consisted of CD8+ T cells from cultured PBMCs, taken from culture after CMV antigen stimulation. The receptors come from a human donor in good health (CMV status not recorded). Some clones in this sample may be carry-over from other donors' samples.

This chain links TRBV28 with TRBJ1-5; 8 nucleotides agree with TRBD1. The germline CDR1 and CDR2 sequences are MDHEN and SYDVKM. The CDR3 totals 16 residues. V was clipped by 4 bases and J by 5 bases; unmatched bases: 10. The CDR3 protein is CASSSRTGSGYQPQHF. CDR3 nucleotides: TGTGCCAGCAGTTCCAGGACAGGGTCGGGATATCAGCCCCAGCATTTT.

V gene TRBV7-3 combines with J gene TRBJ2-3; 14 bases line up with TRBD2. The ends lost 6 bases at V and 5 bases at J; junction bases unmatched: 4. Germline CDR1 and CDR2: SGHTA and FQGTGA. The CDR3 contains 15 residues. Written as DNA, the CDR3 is TGTGCCAGCAGTCGACTAGCGGGGGGGCAAGATACGCAGTATTTT. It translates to CASSRLAGGQDTQYF.

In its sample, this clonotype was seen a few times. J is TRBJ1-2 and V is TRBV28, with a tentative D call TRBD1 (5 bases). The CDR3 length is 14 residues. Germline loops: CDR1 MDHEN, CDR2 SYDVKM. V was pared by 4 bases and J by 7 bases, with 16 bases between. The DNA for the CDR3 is TGTGCCAGCAGTTCCCGAGGGACCGGCGGTGGCTACACCTTC. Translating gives CASSSRGTGGGYTF.

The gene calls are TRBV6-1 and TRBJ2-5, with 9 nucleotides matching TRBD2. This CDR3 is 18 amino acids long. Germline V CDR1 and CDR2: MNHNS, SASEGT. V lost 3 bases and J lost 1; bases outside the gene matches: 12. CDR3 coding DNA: TGTGCCAGCAGTGAGACTTTCGGAAGCGGGGGGATCCAAGAGACCCAGTACTTC. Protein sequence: CASSETFGSGGIQETQYF.

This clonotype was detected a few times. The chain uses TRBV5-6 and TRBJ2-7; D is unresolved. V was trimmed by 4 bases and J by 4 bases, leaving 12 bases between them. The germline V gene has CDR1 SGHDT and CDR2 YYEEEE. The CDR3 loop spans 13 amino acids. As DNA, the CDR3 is TGTGCCAGCAGCCATTTCGAAGAATACGAGCAGTACTTC. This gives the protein CASSHFEEYEQYF.

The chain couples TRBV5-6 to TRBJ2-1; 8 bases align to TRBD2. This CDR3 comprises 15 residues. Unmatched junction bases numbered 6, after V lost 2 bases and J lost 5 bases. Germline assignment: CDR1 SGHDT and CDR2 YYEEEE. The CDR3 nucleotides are TGTGCCAGCAGCTTCAGGACTAGCAACCACAATGAGCAGTTCTTC. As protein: CASSFRTSNHNEQFF.

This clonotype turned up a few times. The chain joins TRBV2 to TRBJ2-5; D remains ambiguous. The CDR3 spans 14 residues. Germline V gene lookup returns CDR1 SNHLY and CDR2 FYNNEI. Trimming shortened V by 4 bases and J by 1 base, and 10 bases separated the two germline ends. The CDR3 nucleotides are TGTGCCAGCAGTGGGGGTCCTACCCAAGAGACCCAGTACTTC. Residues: CASSGGPTQETQYF.

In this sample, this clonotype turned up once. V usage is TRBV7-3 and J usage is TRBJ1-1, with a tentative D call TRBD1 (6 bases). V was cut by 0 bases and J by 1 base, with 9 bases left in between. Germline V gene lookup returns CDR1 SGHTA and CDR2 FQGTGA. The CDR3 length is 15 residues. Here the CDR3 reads CASSLTDSPNTEAFF. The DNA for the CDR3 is TGTGCCAGCAGCTTAACGGACAGCCCGAACACTGAAGCTTTCTTT.